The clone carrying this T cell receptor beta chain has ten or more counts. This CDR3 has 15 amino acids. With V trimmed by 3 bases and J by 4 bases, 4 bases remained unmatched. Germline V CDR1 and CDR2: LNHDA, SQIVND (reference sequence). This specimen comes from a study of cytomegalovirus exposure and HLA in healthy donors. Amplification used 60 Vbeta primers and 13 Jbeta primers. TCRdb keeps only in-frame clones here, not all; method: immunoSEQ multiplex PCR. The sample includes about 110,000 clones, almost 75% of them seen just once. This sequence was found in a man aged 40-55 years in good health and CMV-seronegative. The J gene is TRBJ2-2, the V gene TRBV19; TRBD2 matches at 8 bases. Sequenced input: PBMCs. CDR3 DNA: TGTGCCAGTAGTATCGCGGGAGGTTTCACCGGGGAGCTGTTTTTT. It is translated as CASSIAGGFTGELFF.